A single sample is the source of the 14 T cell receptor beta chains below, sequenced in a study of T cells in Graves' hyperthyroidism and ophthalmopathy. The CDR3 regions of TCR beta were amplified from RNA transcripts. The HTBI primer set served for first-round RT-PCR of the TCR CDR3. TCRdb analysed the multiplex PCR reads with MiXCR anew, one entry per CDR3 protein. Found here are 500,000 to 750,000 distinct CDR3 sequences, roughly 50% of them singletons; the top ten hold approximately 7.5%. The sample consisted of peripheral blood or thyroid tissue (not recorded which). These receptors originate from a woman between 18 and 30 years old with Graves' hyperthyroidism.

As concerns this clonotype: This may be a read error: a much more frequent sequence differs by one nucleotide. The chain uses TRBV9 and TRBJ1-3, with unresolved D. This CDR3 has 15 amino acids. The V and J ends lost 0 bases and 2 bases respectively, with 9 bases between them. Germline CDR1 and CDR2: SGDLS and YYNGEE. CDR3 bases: TGTGCCAGCAGCGTAGGCAACGCCACTGGAAACACCATATATTTT. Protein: CASSVGNATGNTIYF.

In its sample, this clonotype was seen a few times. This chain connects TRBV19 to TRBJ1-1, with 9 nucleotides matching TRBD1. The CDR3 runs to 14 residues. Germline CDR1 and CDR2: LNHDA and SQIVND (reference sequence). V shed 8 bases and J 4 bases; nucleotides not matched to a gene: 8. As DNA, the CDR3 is TGTGCCAGTGAAGACAGGGGGTTGGGCACTGAAGCTTTCTTT. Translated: CASEDRGLGTEAFF.

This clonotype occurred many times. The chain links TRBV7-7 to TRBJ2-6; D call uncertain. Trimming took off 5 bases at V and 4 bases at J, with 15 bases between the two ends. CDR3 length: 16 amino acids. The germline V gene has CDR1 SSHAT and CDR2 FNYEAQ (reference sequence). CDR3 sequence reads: CASSPELVGGANVLTF. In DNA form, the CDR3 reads TGTGCCAGCAGCCCTGAGTTGGTTGGAGGGGCCAACGTCCTGACTTTC.

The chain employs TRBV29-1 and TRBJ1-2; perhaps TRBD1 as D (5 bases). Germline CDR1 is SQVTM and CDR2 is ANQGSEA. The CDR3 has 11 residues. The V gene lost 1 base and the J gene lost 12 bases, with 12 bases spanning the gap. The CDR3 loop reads CSVEGGSGNTF. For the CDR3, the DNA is TGCAGCGTTGAAGGGGGGTCTGGAAACACCTTC. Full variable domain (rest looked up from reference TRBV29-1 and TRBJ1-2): SAVISQKPSRDICQRGTSLTIQCQVDSQVTMMFWYRQQPGQSLTLIATANQGSEATYESGFVIDKFPISRPNLTFSTLTVSNMSPEDSSIYLCSVEGGSGNTFGSGTRLTVV.

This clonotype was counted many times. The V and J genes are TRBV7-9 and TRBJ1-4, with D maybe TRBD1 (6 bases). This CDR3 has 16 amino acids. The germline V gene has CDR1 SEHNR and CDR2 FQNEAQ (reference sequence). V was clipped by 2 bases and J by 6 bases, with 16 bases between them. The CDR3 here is CASSLLPTGGDEKLFF. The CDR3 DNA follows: TGTGCCAGCAGCTTACTTCCCACGGGGGGCGATGAAAAACTGTTTTTT.

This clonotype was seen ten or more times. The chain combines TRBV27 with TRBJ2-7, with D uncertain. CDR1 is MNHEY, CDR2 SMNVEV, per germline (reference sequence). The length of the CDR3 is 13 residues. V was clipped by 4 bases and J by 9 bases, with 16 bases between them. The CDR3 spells CASSSRGEVRQYF. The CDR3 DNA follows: TGTGCCAGCAGTTCCCGCGGTGAAGTGCGGCAGTACTTC.

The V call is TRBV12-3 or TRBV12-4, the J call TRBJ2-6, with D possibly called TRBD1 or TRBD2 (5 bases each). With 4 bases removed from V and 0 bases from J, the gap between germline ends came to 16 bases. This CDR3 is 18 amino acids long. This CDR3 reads CASSSLGVFDSGANVLTF. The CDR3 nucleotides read TGTGCCAGCAGTTCCCTGGGGGTTTTCGACTCTGGGGCCAACGTCCTGACTTTC.

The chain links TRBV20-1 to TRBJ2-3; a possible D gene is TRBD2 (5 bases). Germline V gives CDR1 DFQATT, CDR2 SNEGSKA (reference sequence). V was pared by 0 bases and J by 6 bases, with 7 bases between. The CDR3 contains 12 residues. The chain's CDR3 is CSARDAGDTQYF. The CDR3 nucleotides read TGCAGTGCTAGAGATGCGGGTGATACGCAGTATTTT.

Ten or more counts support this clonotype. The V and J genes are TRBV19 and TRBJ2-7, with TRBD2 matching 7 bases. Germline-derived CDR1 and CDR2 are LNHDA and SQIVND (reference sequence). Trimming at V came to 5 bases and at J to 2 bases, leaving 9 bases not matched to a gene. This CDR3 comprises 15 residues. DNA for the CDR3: TGTGCCAGTAGTCCCACGTGGGGGGGAACCTACGAGCAGTACTTC. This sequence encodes CASSPTWGGTYEQYF.

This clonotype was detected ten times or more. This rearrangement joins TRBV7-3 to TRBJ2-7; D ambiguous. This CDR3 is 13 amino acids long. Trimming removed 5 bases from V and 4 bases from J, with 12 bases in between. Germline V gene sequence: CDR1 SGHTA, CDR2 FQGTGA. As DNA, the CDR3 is TGTGCCAGCAGCCCAAATGCTGGGTACGAGCAGTACTTC. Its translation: CASSPNAGYEQYF.

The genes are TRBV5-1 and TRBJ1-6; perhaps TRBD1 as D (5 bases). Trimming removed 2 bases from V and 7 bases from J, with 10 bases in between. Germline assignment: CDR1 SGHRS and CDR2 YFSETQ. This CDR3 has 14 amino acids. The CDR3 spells CASSFGRGNSPLHF. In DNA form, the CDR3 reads TGCGCCAGCAGCTTTGGAAGGGGCAATTCACCCCTCCACTTT.

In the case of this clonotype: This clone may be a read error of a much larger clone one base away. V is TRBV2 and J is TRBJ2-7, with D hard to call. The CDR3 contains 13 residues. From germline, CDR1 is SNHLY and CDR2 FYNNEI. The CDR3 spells CASGERPTYEQYF. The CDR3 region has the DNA TGTGCCAGCGGTGAAAGGCCTACCTACGAGCAGTACTTC.

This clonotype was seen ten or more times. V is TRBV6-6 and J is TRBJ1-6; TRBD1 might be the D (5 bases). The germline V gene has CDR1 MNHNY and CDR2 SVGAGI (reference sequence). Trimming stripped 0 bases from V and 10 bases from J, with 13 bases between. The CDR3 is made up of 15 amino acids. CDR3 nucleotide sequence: TGTGCCAGCAGTTACTCGTCAACAGGTCGCTCACCCCTCCACTTT. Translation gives CASSYSSTGRSPLHF.

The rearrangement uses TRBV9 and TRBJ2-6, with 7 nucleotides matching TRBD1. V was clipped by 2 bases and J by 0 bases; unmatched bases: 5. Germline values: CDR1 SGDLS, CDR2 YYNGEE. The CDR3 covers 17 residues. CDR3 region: CASSVDRRDSGANVLTF. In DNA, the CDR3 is TGTGCCAGCAGCGTGGACAGGCGTGACTCTGGGGCCAACGTCCTGACTTTC.